A selection of T cell receptor beta chains follows, all from one sample in a study of OX40 agonist ivuxolimab in advanced cancers. Assay used: immunoSEQ multiplex PCR; TCRdb lists only in-frame clones, some missing. Of some 73,000 clones listed, around 90% are singletons. The material was CD4+ or CD8+ T cells sorted from blood, obtained in a trial of the OX40 agonist ivuxolimab. These receptors were taken from an adult with an advanced solid tumor such as melanoma, head and neck, liver or kidney cancer. The CDR3 runs from the conserved cysteine through the conserved F or W. Fields, in order: V gene, clone size, D gene, J gene, CDR3 protein, CDR3 DNA. The D gene is left open where the match is weak. Clone size is shown for a subset of rows, as once, few, many or a class of expanded clone.

v_gene: TRBV6-5; abundance: NA; d_gene: NA; j_gene: TRBJ2-1; CDR3aa: CASSQIGGSYNEQFF; CDR3nt: TGTGCCAGCAGCCAAATAGGAGGGAGCTACAATGAGCAGTTCTTC
v_gene: TRBV30; abundance: NA; d_gene: NA; j_gene: TRBJ1-1; CDR3aa: CAWSPWGGVTEAFF; CDR3nt: TGTGCCTGGAGCCCCTGGGGGGGAGTTACTGAAGCTTTCTTT
v_gene: TRBV30; abundance: NA; d_gene: NA; j_gene: TRBJ1-3; CDR3aa: CAWSETVGNTIYF; CDR3nt: TGTGCCTGGAGTGAGACAGTAGGAAACACCATATATTTT
v_gene: TRBV7-9; abundance: NA; d_gene: NA; j_gene: TRBJ2-3; CDR3aa: CASSQGTGGGDTQYF; CDR3nt: TGTGCCAGCAGCCAAGGGACCGGCGGCGGAGATACGCAGTATTTT
v_gene: TRBV5-1; abundance: NA; d_gene: NA; j_gene: TRBJ1-3; CDR3aa: CASSRGGVSGNTIYF; CDR3nt: TGCGCCAGCAGCCGGGGTGGAGTCTCTGGAAACACCATATATTTT
v_gene: TRBV6-1; abundance: few; d_gene: NA; j_gene: TRBJ2-3; CDR3aa: CASSERAGTSTDTQYF; CDR3nt: TGTGCCAGCAGTGAAAGGGCAGGGACGAGCACAGATACGCAGTATTTT
v_gene: TRBV29-1; abundance: NA; d_gene: NA; j_gene: TRBJ2-5; CDR3aa: CSVEVGSKETQYF; CDR3nt: TGCAGCGTTGAAGTCGGGAGCAAAGAGACCCAGTACTTC
v_gene: TRBV11-1; abundance: NA; d_gene: TRBD2; j_gene: TRBJ2-7; CDR3aa: CASSLEVGRYEQYF; CDR3nt: TGTGCCAGCAGCTTAGAGGTCGGGAGGTACGAGCAGTACTTC
v_gene: TRBV5-4; abundance: NA; d_gene: NA; j_gene: TRBJ2-2; CDR3aa: CASTQGTSTGELFF; CDR3nt: TGTGCCAGCACCCAGGGGACTTCCACCGGGGAGCTGTTTTTT
v_gene: TRBV10-1; abundance: NA; d_gene: TRBD1; j_gene: TRBJ2-3; CDR3aa: CASRDGQGGDTQYF; CDR3nt: TGCGCCAGCAGGGACGGACAGGGAGGTGATACGCAGTATTTT
v_gene: TRBV2; abundance: NA; d_gene: NA; j_gene: TRBJ2-7; CDR3aa: CASSGSGSSSYEQYF; CDR3nt: TGTGCCAGCAGTGGGTCTGGGTCGAGCTCCTACGAGCAGTACTTC
v_gene: TRBV5-1; abundance: NA; d_gene: NA; j_gene: TRBJ2-7; CDR3aa: CASSLVAVPTDSYEQYF; CDR3nt: TGCGCCAGCAGCTTGGTAGCGGTTCCGACCGACTCCTACGAGCAGTACTTC
v_gene: TRBV11-2; abundance: NA; d_gene: NA; j_gene: TRBJ2-3; CDR3aa: CASSLTDTQYF; CDR3nt: TGTGCCAGCAGCTTAACAGATACGCAGTATTTT
v_gene: TRBV5-4; abundance: once; d_gene: NA; j_gene: TRBJ1-1; CDR3aa: CASSPGPATEAFF; CDR3nt: TGTGCCAGCAGCCCCGGGCCAGCCACTGAAGCTTTCTTT
v_gene: TRBV5-1; abundance: NA; d_gene: TRBD2; j_gene: TRBJ2-7; CDR3aa: CASSMGLAGGRNEQYF; CDR3nt: TGCGCCAGCAGCATGGGACTAGCGGGAGGGAGAAACGAGCAGTACTTC
v_gene: TRBV29-1; abundance: NA; d_gene: NA; j_gene: TRBJ2-1; CDR3aa: CSVEDPGGFGATNSYNEQFF; CDR3nt: TGCAGCGTTGAAGATCCCGGCGGGTTCGGGGCGACGAACTCGTACAATGAGCAGTTCTTC